The source of this TCR beta chain is a study of blood T cell repertoires in COVID-19. Background on the study: Acute and convalescent COVID-19 specimens originated in the United States, Italy and Spain.

Data came from immunoSEQ multiplex PCR; TCRdb stores just in-frame clones and leaves some out. The sample has fewer than 450,000 clones; about 87% are singletons. Followed over time, Seattle patients had been enrolled while infection was active. The CDR3 contains 16 residues. V shed 5 bases and J 6 bases; nucleotides not matched to a gene: 9. The germline gives CDR1 SGHTA, CDR2 FQGTGA. The V call is TRBV7-3, the J call TRBJ2-1; 11 nucleotides match TRBD1. Source material: peripheral blood. The source is a woman aged 50 to 60 with COVID-19, enrolled during active disease. The CDR3 sequence: CASSEWGTGGVNEQFF. As DNA, the CDR3 is TGTGCCAGCAGCGAATGGGGGACAGGGGGTGTCAATGAGCAGTTCTTC.